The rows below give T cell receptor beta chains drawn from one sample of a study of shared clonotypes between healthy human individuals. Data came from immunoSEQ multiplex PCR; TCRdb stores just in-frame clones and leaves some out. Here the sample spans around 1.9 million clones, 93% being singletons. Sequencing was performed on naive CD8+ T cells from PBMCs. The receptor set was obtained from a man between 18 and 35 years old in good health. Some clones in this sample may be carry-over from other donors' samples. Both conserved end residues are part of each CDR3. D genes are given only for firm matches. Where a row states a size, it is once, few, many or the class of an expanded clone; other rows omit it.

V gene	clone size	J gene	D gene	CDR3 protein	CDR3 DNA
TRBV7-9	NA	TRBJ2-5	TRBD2	CASSQREGLETQYF	TGTGCCAGCAGCCAGCGGGAGGGCCTCGAGACCCAGTACTTC
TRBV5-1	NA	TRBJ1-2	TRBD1	CASSDRTGNGYTF	TGCGCCAGCAGCGACCGGACAGGGAATGGCTACACCTTC
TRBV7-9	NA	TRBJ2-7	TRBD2	CASAYSGDSYEQYF	TGTGCCAGCGCATATAGCGGGGACTCCTACGAGCAGTACTTC
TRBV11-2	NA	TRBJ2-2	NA	CASIPGNTGELFF	TGTGCCAGCATTCCAGGGAACACCGGGGAGCTGTTTTTT
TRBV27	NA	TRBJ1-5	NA	CASSLGGFNQPQHF	TGTGCCAGCAGTTTGGGGGGGTTCAACCAGCCCCAGCATTTT
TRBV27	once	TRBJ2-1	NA	CASSLSRGGVNEQFF	TGTGCCAGCAGTTTATCTCGAGGAGGTGTCAATGAGCAGTTCTTC
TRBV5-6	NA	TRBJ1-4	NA	CASSLDDEKLFF	TGTGCCAGCAGCTTGGATGATGAAAAACTGTTTTTT
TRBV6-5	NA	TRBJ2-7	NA	CASSYSGRSSYEQYF	TGTGCCAGCAGTTACTCCGGCAGGAGCTCCTACGAGCAGTACTTC
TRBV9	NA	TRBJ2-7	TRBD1	CASSVGDRGSYEQYF	TGTGCCAGCAGCGTAGGGGACAGGGGATCCTACGAGCAGTACTTC
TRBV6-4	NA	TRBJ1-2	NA	CASSAHPQGYGYTF	TGTGCCAGCAGTGCTCACCCTCAAGGCTATGGCTACACCTTC
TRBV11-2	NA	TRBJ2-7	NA	CASSLTIYPNSYEQYF	TGTGCCAGCAGCTTAACTATCTACCCCAACTCCTACGAGCAGTACTTC
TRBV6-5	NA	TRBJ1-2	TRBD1	CASSWGQGLPLGYTF	TGTGCCAGCAGTTGGGGACAGGGGCTACCCCTTGGCTACACCTTC
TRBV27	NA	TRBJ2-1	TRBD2	CASSPLPSGNYNEQFF	TGTGCCAGCAGTCCCCTCCCTAGCGGGAACTACAATGAGCAGTTCTTC
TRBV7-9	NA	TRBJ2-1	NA	CASRPTWQGQFF	TGTGCCAGCAGACCCACTTGGCAGGGGCAGTTCTTC
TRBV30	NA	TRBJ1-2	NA	CAWSVQVGQYKDGYTF	TGTGCCTGGAGTGTACAGGTGGGGCAGTATAAGGATGGCTACACCTTC
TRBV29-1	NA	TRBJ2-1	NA	CSVEADYNEQFF	TGCAGCGTTGAGGCCGATTACAATGAGCAGTTCTTC
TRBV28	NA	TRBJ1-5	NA	CASRRGQPQHF	TGTGCCAGCAGACGGGGGCAGCCCCAGCATTTT
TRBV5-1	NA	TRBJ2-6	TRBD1	CASTLRDRAYSGANVLTF	TGCGCCAGCACTTTACGGGACAGGGCTTACTCTGGGGCCAACGTCCTGACTTTC
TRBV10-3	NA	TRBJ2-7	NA	CAISESLASYEQYF	TGTGCCATCAGTGAGTCGCTGGCAAGCTACGAGCAGTACTTC
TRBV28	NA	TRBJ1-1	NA	CASSPSWFRGSGDTEAFF	TGTGCCAGCAGTCCATCCTGGTTCAGGGGCAGTGGGGACACTGAAGCTTTCTTT
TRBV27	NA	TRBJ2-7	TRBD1	CASSGGQILYEQYF	TGTGCCAGCAGTGGGGGACAGATACTCTACGAGCAGTACTTC
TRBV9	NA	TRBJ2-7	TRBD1	CASSVSGQVYEQYF	TGTGCCAGCAGCGTTTCTGGACAGGTCTACGAGCAGTACTTC
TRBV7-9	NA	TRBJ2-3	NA	CASSSPQEGTDTQYF	TGTGCCAGCAGCTCCCCTCAGGAGGGCACAGATACGCAGTATTTT
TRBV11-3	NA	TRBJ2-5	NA	CASSPGGVETQYF	TGTGCCAGCAGCCCCGGAGGGGTAGAGACCCAGTACTTC
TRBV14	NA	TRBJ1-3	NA	CASSHRVSGNTIYF	TGTGCCAGCAGCCACAGGGTCTCTGGAAACACCATATATTTT
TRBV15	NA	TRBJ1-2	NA	CATSRDGGQGYYGYTF	TGTGCCACCAGCAGAGATGGGGGCCAGGGTTACTATGGCTACACCTTC
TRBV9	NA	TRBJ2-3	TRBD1	CASSAHRGSTDTQYF	TGTGCCAGCAGCGCCCACAGGGGTTCCACAGATACGCAGTATTTT
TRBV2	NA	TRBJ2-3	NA	CASGTISGAALTDTQYF	TGTGCCAGCGGAACAATCTCTGGGGCAGCTCTCACAGATACGCAGTATTTT
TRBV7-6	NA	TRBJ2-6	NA	CASSLGVFRSGANVLTF	TGTGCCAGCAGCTTAGGGGTGTTTCGGTCTGGGGCCAACGTCCTGACTTTC
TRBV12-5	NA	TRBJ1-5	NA	CASGLDLDQPQHF	TGTGCTAGTGGTTTGGACTTAGATCAGCCCCAGCATTTT
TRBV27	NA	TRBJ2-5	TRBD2	CASSLRLAPQETQYF	TGTGCCAGCAGTTTACGACTAGCGCCACAAGAGACCCAGTACTTC
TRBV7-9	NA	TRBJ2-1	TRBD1	CASSPPQGAYNEQFF	TGTGCCAGCAGCCCCCCCCAGGGGGCGTACAATGAGCAGTTCTTC
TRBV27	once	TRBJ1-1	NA	CASSLRLGMMNTEAFF	TGTGCCAGCAGTTTACGGTTGGGAATGATGAACACTGAAGCTTTCTTT
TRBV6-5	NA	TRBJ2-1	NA	CASSTGLLNEQFF	TGTGCCAGCAGCACCGGACTACTCAATGAGCAGTTCTTC
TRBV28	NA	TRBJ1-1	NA	CASSHGQPNTEAFF	TGTGCCAGCAGTCACGGACAGCCGAACACTGAAGCTTTCTTT
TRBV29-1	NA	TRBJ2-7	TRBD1	CSVGTGGYEQYF	TGCAGCGTTGGGACAGGGGGCTACGAGCAGTACTTC
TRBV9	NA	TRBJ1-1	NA	CASSVDGGSTEAFF	TGTGCCAGCAGCGTAGATGGAGGCAGCACTGAAGCTTTCTTT
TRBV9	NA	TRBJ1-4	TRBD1	CASSGQGIEKLFF	TGTGCCAGCAGCGGACAGGGTATTGAAAAACTGTTTTTT
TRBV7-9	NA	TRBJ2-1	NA	CASSPAPYNEQFF	TGTGCCAGCAGCCCTGCGCCCTACAATGAGCAGTTCTTC
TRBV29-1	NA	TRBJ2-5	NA	CSVELPRGPLETQYF	TGCAGCGTTGAGTTGCCGAGAGGCCCATTAGAGACCCAGTACTTC
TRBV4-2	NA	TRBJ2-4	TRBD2	CASSQEALAGAVAKNIQYF	TGTGCCAGCAGCCAAGAGGCGCTAGCGGGAGCGGTAGCCAAAAACATTCAGTACTTC
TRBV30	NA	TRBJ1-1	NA	CAWGQPLTEAFF	TGTGCCTGGGGACAGCCCCTCACTGAAGCTTTCTTT
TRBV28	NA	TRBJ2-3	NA	CASRENRADTQYF	TGTGCCAGCAGAGAAAATCGCGCAGATACGCAGTATTTT
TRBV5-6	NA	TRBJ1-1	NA	CASSFGNVNTEAFF	TGTGCCAGCAGCTTCGGGAACGTGAACACTGAAGCTTTCTTT